The sequence of this T cell receptor (beta chain) was determined in a study of T cell responses to AZD1222 COVID-19 vaccine. Findings of the study overall: Just five to seven AZD1222 recipients tested seropositive at baseline. Compared with day 0, the breadth and depth of the Spike-specific TCR repertoire rose significantly after two doses of AZD1222. Of spike-specific TCRs, nearly half reportedly target regions left unmutated in variants.

Here immunoSEQ multiplex PCR was the method, and the copy in TCRdb shows in-frame clones only, minus some. The sample lists 120,000 to 150,000 clones; roughly nine tenths were seen once. On this clone: Its cognate antigen is unknown.

The CDR3 spans 14 residues. Germline lookup yields CDR1 SGDLS and CDR2 YYNGEE. V was pared by 1 base and J by 5 bases, with 12 bases between. This clonotype was sampled from an adult who received the AZD1222 COVID-19 vaccine. This specimen was peripheral blood, taken 28 days after the second AZD1222 dose. The gene calls are TRBV9 and TRBJ1-1; D not resolved. The CDR3 sequence is CASSVSLADTEAFF. In DNA, the CDR3 is TGTGCCAGCAGCGTATCTCTTGCCGATACTGAAGCTTTCTTT.